This TCR beta chain was documented in a study of T-cell reconstitution after alpha-beta-depleted transplantation in children. Preparing the TCRbeta library involved the use of unique molecular identifiers. TCRdb fed the PCR reads into MiXCR, producing one record per CDR3 protein. The sample shows roughly 180,000 distinct CDR3 sequences, roughly 15% of them seen only once. This CDR3 comprises 13 residues. Germline V lookup: CDR1 MNHEY, CDR2 SVGAGI. Trimming took off 7 bases at V and 0 bases at J, with 10 bases between the two ends. In its sample, this clonotype was seen many times. The sequence was obtained from a human donor who donated a stem cell graft to a child with acute lymphoblastic leukemia. The input for sequencing was PBMCs from the stem cell graft donor, taken from the stem cell graft. V usage is TRBV6-5 and J usage is TRBJ2-7; D is perhaps TRBD2 (6 bases). As DNA, the CDR3 is TGTGCCAGCACTCTGGGGGGCTCCTACGAGCAGTACTTC. Translating it yields CASTLGGSYEQYF.